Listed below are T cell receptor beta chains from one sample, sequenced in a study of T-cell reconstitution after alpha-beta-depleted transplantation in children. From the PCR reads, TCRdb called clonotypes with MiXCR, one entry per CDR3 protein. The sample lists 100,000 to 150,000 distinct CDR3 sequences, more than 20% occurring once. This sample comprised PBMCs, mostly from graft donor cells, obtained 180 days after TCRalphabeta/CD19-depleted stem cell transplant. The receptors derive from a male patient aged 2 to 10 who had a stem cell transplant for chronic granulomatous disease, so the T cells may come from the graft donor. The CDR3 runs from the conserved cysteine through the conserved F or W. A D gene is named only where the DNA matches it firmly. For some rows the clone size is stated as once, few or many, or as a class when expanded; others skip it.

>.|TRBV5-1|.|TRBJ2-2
CASSLRLPNTGELFF
TGCGCCAGCAGCTTGAGGCTCCCGAACACCGGGGAGCTGTTTTTT
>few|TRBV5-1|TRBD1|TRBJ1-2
CASSLDRGNGYTF
TGCGCCAGCAGCTTGGACAGGGGGAATGGCTACACCTTC
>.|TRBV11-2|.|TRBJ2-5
CASSLGAGLAETQYF
TGTGCCAGCAGCTTAGGCGCCGGGCTAGCAGAGACCCAGTACTTC
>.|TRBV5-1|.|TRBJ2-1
CASSLPWGGGEQFF
TGCGCCAGCAGCTTGCCTTGGGGAGGAGGTGAGCAGTTCTTC
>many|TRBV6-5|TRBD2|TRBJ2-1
CASSYSRLAGGNEQFF
TGTGCCAGCAGTTACTCGAGACTAGCGGGAGGCAATGAGCAGTTCTTC
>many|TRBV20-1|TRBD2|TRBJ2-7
CSASGDAYEQYF
TGCAGTGCCAGCGGGGATGCCTACGAGCAGTACTTC
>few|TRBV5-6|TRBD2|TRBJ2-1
CASSRIPSGSNYEQFF
TGTGCCAGCAGTCGTATCCCTAGCGGGAGTAACTATGAGCAGTTCTTC
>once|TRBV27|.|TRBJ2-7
CASSLRPKAPYEQYF
TGTGCGAGCAGTTTGAGGCCAAAAGCCCCCTACGAGCAGTACTTC
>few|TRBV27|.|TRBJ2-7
CASGMTGLTYEQYF
TGTGCCAGTGGAATGACAGGCCTTACCTACGAGCAGTACTTC
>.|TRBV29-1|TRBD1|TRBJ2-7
CSVRRTGIGAYEQYF
TGCAGCGTTCGCCGGACAGGGATCGGGGCCTACGAGCAGTACTTC
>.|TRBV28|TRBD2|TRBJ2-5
CASSLSGGETQYF
TGTGCCAGCAGTTTATCGGGGGGAGAGACCCAGTACTTC
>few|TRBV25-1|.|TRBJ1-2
CASSEFGQLYGYTF
TGTGCCAGCAGTGAATTCGGACAGCTTTATGGCTACACCTTC
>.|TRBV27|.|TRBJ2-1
CASSLHLPEQFF
TGTGCCAGCAGTTTACATCTCCCAGAGCAGTTCTTC
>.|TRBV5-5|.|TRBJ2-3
CASSLVASRDTQYF
TGTGCCAGCAGCTTGGTAGCCTCTAGGGATACGCAGTATTTT
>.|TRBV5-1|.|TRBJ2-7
CASSLSPGEFSYEQYF
TGCGCCAGCAGCCTGTCCCCTGGTGAATTTTCCTACGAGCAGTACTTC
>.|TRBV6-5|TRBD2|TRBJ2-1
CASSYFDPGLDSEQFF
TGTGCCAGCAGTTACTTCGACCCGGGACTAGATAGTGAGCAGTTCTTC
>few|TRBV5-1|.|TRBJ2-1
CASSLAPREYNEQFF
TGCGCCAGCAGCTTGGCGCCAAGGGAGTACAATGAGCAGTTCTTC
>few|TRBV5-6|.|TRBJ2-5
CASSADQGGGETQYF
TGTGCCAGCAGCGCGGACCAGGGGGGAGGAGAGACCCAGTACTTC
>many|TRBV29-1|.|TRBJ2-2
CSVVMARNTGELFF
TGCAGCGTTGTCATGGCGCGGAACACCGGGGAGCTGTTTTTT
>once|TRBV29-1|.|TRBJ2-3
CSLRQADTQYF
TGCAGCTTACGACAGGCAGATACGCAGTATTTT
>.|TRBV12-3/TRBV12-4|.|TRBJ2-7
CASSFAGWEQYF
TGTGCCAGCAGTTTCGCGGGGTGGGAGCAGTACTTC
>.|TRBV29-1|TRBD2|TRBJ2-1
CSAIPSGGPYNEQFF
TGCAGCGCTATTCCTAGCGGGGGTCCCTACAATGAGCAGTTCTTC
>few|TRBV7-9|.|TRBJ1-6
CASSFRVGSPLHF
TGTGCCAGCAGCTTCCGAGTGGGTTCACCCCTCCACTTT
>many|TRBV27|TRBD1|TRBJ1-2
CASSQIPDRGVYGYTF
TGTGCCAGCAGCCAAATTCCGGACAGGGGAGTCTATGGCTACACCTTC
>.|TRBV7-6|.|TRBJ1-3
CASSLDQNSGNTIYF
TGTGCCAGCAGCTTAGACCAAAACTCTGGAAACACCATATATTTT
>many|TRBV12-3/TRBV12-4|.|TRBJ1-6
CASSLTVNSPLHF
TGTGCCAGCAGTTTGACAGTTAATTCACCCCTCCACTTT
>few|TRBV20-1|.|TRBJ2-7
CSAISGSYEQYF
TGCAGTGCTATTTCTGGGTCCTACGAGCAGTACTTC
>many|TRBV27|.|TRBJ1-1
CASSFVGQNTEAFF
TGTGCCAGCAGTTTTGTTGGGCAGAACACTGAAGCTTTCTTT
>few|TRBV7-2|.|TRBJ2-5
CASSFGRGHQETQYF
TGTGCCAGCAGCTTTGGGCGGGGGCACCAAGAGACCCAGTACTTC
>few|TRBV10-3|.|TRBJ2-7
CAISESPGIYEQYF
TGTGCCATCAGTGAGTCTCCAGGGATCTACGAGCAGTACTTC
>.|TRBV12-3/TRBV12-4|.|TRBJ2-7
CASTIDSRPYEQYF
TGTGCCAGCACCATAGACAGCAGGCCCTACGAGCAGTACTTC
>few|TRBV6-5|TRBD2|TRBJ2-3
CASSYKLAGHRTDTQYF
TGTGCCAGCAGTTATAAGCTAGCGGGACACCGCACAGATACGCAGTATTTT
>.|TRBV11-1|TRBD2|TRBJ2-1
CASSLSGGLAGGSYNEQFF
TGTGCCAGCAGCCTTAGCGGGGGACTAGCGGGAGGTTCCTACAATGAGCAGTTCTTC
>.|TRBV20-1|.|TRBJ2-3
CSARSGPLRDTQYF
TGCAGTGCTAGATCGGGGCCGTTGAGGGATACGCAGTATTTT
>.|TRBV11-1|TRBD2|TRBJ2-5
CASSPGVKLGLAGQETQYF
TGTGCCAGCAGCCCGGGGGTGAAACTTGGACTAGCGGGACAAGAGACCCAGTACTTC
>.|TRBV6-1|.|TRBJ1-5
CASSQRRTPDHKPQHF
TGTGCCAGCAGTCAAAGAAGGACTCCAGATCATAAGCCCCAGCATTTT
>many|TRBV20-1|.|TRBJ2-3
CSARTVDTQYF
TGCAGTGCCCGGACTGTAGATACGCAGTATTTT
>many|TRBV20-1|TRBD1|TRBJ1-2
CSAKDRGPYGYTF
TGCAGTGCGAAGGACAGGGGGCCCTATGGCTACACCTTC
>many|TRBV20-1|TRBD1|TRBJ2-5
CSARRDRAKETQYF
TGCAGTGCTAGAAGGGACAGGGCAAAAGAGACCCAGTACTTC
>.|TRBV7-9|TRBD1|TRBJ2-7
CASSLNRGAYEQYF
TGTGCCAGCAGCTTAAACAGGGGCGCCTACGAGCAGTACTTC
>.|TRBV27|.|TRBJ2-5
CASSRSHGSGETQYF
TGTGCCAGCAGCAGATCTCACGGGTCAGGGGAGACCCAGTACTTC
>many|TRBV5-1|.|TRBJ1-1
CASSPVRTNTEAFF
TGCGCCAGCAGCCCTGTGAGGACAAACACTGAAGCTTTCTTT
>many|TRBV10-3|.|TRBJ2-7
CAISPGHYEQYF
TGTGCCATCAGTCCGGGACACTACGAGCAGTACTTC
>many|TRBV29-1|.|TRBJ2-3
CSVAAVITDTQYF
TGCAGCGTTGCGGCAGTTATCACAGATACGCAGTATTTT
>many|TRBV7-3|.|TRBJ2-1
CASSLNSYNEQFF
TGTGCCAGCAGCTTAAACAGCTACAATGAGCAGTTCTTC
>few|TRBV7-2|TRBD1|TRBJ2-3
CASSFGTGLATQYF
TGTGCCAGCAGCTTCGGGACAGGGTTGGCTACGCAGTATTTT
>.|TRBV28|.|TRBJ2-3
CASRLGGTLPDTQYF
TGTGCCAGCAGACTGGGTGGCACATTACCAGATACGCAGTATTTT
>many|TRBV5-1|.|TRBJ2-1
CASSLELTDPTDEQFF
TGCGCCAGCAGCTTGGAATTAACCGATCCTACAGATGAGCAGTTCTTC
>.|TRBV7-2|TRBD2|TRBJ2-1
CASSPKLAGGPYNEQFF
TGTGCCAGCAGCCCTAAACTAGCGGGCGGCCCCTACAATGAGCAGTTCTTC
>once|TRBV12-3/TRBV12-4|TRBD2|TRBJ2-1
CASNVGLAGGMVAYNEQFF
TGTGCCAGCAACGTGGGACTAGCGGGAGGGATGGTCGCCTACAATGAGCAGTTCTTC
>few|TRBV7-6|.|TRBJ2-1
CASSLGGAHNEQFF
TGTGCCAGCAGCTTAGGAGGGGCGCACAATGAGCAGTTCTTC
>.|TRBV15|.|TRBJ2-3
CATRRVTSTDTQYF
TGTGCCACCAGACGGGTAACTAGCACAGATACGCAGTATTTT
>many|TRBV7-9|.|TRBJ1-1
CASSVQGGSTEAFF
TGTGCCAGCAGCGTACAGGGAGGGAGCACTGAAGCTTTCTTT
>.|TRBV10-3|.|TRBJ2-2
CAIRTDTGELFF
TGTGCCATCAGGACTGACACCGGGGAGCTGTTTTTT
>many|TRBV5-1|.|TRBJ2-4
CASTRNRIGGGNIQYF
TGCGCCAGCACCAGGAATCGAATCGGAGGAGGAAACATTCAGTACTTC